This T cell receptor beta chain was recovered during a study of cytomegalovirus exposure and HLA in healthy donors (dated by TCRdb to about 2017). In terms of the full investigation: According to an earlier analysis of 550 to 750 of the donors, 150 million to 200 million T cells yielded 90 million to 140 million unique TCR beta sequences and about 300 Gb of sequence data. An earlier analysis of several hundred of the donors applied high-throughput TCR beta sequencing to assess whether each TCR beta V gene segment acted as functional or pseudogenic. Around 330 gigabases of sequencing data and around 85 million unique TCR sequences made up an early release that covered 640 HLA-typed donors. The number of donors typed differed by locus, with roughly 620-630 for A, B, C, DRB1 and DQB1, around 500 for DQA1, about 610 for DPA1, and some 450 for DPB1. In a later genetic analysis, genome-wide SNP genotypes for about 60% of the 666 donors were used, and that subset was treated as a discovery cohort. Alongside the repertoire data, information on donor age, sex, ethnicity and CMV serostatus was compiled. Rather than using new phenotypic data, the later analysis identified candidate immune exposures from TCR beta sequences and from how often those sequences occurred across donors. The aim of the study was to test whether cataloging public T cell receptors could identify signatures of past pathogen exposure. In a later analysis, previously published TCR beta repertoires from 500 to 750 donors were re-analyzed and high-resolution HLA genotyping was added so that TCR occurrence patterns could be studied. The study used immunosequencing to profile the T cell repertoires of under 700 subjects and linked those repertoires to cytomegalovirus serostatus. Both class I and class II loci were covered by HLA typing, at four-digit resolution. Across approximately 400 genotyped donors of the cohort, an average of roughly 200,000 unique TCR beta nucleotide sequences per donor were sequenced, and 15% to 20% of those sequences were non-productive. Because of strong linkage in the cohort, roughly five DR-DQ haplotypes were treated as single units for association and clustering. Every repertoire in the discovery cohort had been generated on one and the same sequencing platform. To predict cytomegalovirus infection status, the study combined high-throughput TCR immunosequencing, statistical association of individual TCRs with disease status, and machine learning. Of the 300 to 500 genotyped donors, 65% to 90% were placed in the genetic ancestry cluster associated with self-reported Caucasian donors. Along with the approximately 670-subject first cohort, a separate validation cohort of some 130 different subjects was used. Overall study results and their limits: Because HLA typing was unavailable for some donors at each locus, only the typed subset was used in association tests. The only immune exposure information available for the cohort was CMV serostatus. A few of the identified cytomegalovirus-associated TCR beta chains were confirmed in vitro to be specific for cytomegalovirus antigens. An earlier analysis of around 600 of the donors showed that most TCR beta V segments appeared in productive rearrangements either about 87% or about 30% of the time, which broadly matched IMGT annotations. Several of the top co-occurrence clusters appeared to be linked to parvovirus B19, influenza, CMV and Epstein-Barr virus, according to a later analysis. A later analysis found that most CMV-associated TCR beta chains appeared HLA-restricted, with HLA associations seemingly driven largely by CMV exposure. The 87-base-pair reads could not distinguish some IMGT-functional V segments, including TRBV6-2 and TRBV6-3, so those segments were excluded. In a later analysis, 15,000 to 20,000 TCR beta sequences were associated with specific HLA alleles at a false discovery rate of 0.05. In a later genetic analysis, fewer N-insertions in productive TCRs were reported among donors in an Asian-associated ancestry cluster than the approximately 670-donor mean. A group of highly shared sequence variants was considered likely to be a technical artifact of the sequencing pipeline. Cytomegalovirus status was reported to be diagnosed by the classifier with high specificity and sensitivity in both the original and validation cohorts. Most TCR sequences were observed very rarely across donors, whereas some public TCRs were present in many individuals. A further reported finding was that TCR beta sequences accurately predicted the HLA-A and HLA-B alleles for most subjects in the first cohort. According to the authors, the approach could potentially be generalized to other disease states and immunological phenotypes. Only TCR beta chains were sequenced in this cohort, and the absence of alpha or paired-chain data limited detectable features. A later analysis found that HLA-associated TCR beta chains were more clonally expanded and had lower generation probabilities than equally common non-associated chains. V-gene and J-gene trimming of TCR beta chains was associated with a missense DCLRE1C variant in a later genetic analysis, and the association was replicated in an independent cohort. The presence/absence analyses assumed that sequencing depth was roughly uniform across donors, and that assumption may not be true. A later analysis found that TCR association rates varied across HLA loci, with DRB1 alleles showing the most associated TCRs and HLA-C alleles the fewest. When HLA alleles, especially DR and DQ, strongly co-occurred, attributing TCR associations to individual alleles was difficult. Because counts were too low, seventeen rarely observed V segments, including chromosome 9 orphons, were left out of the earlier analysis of 587 of the donors. A total of 164 TCR beta chains were listed by the study as associated with cytomegalovirus. Correlated functional status among segregating V segments might be attributable to linkage disequilibrium, but an unknown experimental factor could not be ruled out.

Libraries were made using the immunoSEQ multiplex PCR assay. For the multiplex PCR, a mixture combining 60 forward primers for TCR Vbeta segments and 13 reverse primers for TCR Jbeta segments was used. The CDR3 region of rearranged TCR beta genes was amplified from genomic DNA with a multiplex PCR assay. The Illumina HiSeq System was used to sequence the amplified TCR beta libraries as 87-base-pair reads. On the authors' methods: In a later analysis, 80 million or so unique TCR beta chains were counted across the roughly 670 repertoires, and some 10 million of these chains were shared by at least two donors. A nearest-neighbor algorithm error-corrected the raw reads and collapsed the reads into unique sequences, merging closely related sequences to remove PCR and sequencing errors. To assign V, D and J gene segments, CDR3 sequences were aligned to IMGT reference sequences. Each retained sequence needed at least a six-nucleotide match to both a V gene segment and a J gene segment. Rearrangements were called productive when the CDR3 lacked stop codons and stayed in frame with V and J; all others were non-productive. CDR3 was defined according to IMGT convention as the region running from the second conserved V-encoded cysteine to the conserved J-encoded phenylalanine. In an earlier analysis of some 550 of the donors, sequences lacking an unambiguous match to a single V gene segment were excluded. An earlier analysis of 500 to 700 of the donors classified V segments as functional when productive rearrangements were above 56.7% and as segregating when the standard deviation between donors was above 5%. A statistical classification framework was built for diagnosing cytomegalovirus status from the catalog of TCR beta chain sequences. A later analysis assigned V and J genes by comparing TCR nucleotide sequences with IMGT/GENE-DB human TR gene sequences. In a later analysis, CDR3 sequences and most-parsimonious VDJ recombination scenarios were assigned using the TCRdist pipeline. In a later analysis, every TCR beta chain was defined by the combination of its CDR3 amino acid sequence and its V-gene family, and reads without a unique V-gene family were dropped. To address suspected cross-contamination and a sequencing artifact, a later analysis removed around 600 highly shared, low-generation-probability nucleotide sequences. In a later analysis, a clonal expansion index for each public chain was calculated from normalized within-repertoire ranks of inferred template counts. In a later analysis, generation probabilities were computed with a VDJ recombination model fitted to out-of-frame rearrangements, and the resulting probabilities were checked against IGoR. Hypergeometric tests were used in a later analysis to score TCR-TCR, TCR-HLA and TCR-CMV co-occurrence, with a repertoire-size bias correction applied to the TCR pairs. To estimate false discovery rates, a later analysis permuted the HLA or CMV assignments 20 times. In a later analysis, co-occurring TCRs were grouped using DBSCAN, with TCRdist sequence similarity added in when clustering inside HLA-allele-positive subsets. Repertoires with fewer than 30,000 or more than 120,000 public chains were left out of co-occurrence clustering, as were about five repertoires with anomalous nucleotide sharing. In TCRdb, the immuneACCESS table is reduced to in-frame sequences with V and J assigned. These tables do not hold every clone; where another copy was compared, an unresolved V gene accounts for under half, and the others remain unexplained. D and trimming were read from the DNA, whereas the V and J calls and clone size are those reported in that table. In this sample the table shows some 120,000 clones, roughly 77% of which occur a single time. The top ten hold roughly 5.5% of the sample.

The cohort was made up of 666 healthy bone marrow donors. At the time of sampling, every cohort member was nominally healthy, though immune exposures that went unrecorded were likely present. The donor was CMV seronegative and was included in the group of 352 seronegative cohort members. A peripheral blood sample was collected from each donor, and TCR beta sequencing was performed on peripheral blood mononuclear cells. Genomic DNA was extracted from the blood cell samples with the Qiagen DNeasy Blood Extraction Kit. Concerning this clone: Its cognate antigen has yet to be identified. No qualities accompany the bases; no much larger clone lies one base away.

V has 4 bases trimmed and J has 13 bases trimmed; junction bases matching no gene number 3. The CDR3 measures 11 amino acids from cysteine to phenylalanine. The DNA shown is the 33-base CDR3, in frame from base 1. The germline V gene (reference sequence) specifies LNHDA as CDR1 and SQIVND as CDR2. The chain uses TRBV19 and TRBJ2-1, and TRBD2 matches 8 of the central bases. Source material: PBMCs. This clonotype originated in a man aged 25-45 years in good health and CMV-seronegative. The nucleotides read TGTGCCAGTAGTACCGGGACTAGACAGTTCTTC. The encoded protein is CASSTGTRQFF.